Sequencing of this T cell receptor beta chain was carried out in a study of blood T cell repertoires in COVID-19. V was cut by 8 bases and J by 2 bases, with 11 bases left in between. Germline CDR1 LGHDT, CDR2 YNNKEL (reference sequence). This CDR3 is built from 13 residues. Measured with immunoSEQ multiplex PCR; TCRdb has only the in-frame clones, and not every one. The sample gives 80,000 to 100,000 clones, over 65% of which show up once; just under 4% is in the top ten. This receptor was obtained from a man between 65 and 80 years old with COVID-19, enrolled during active disease. The sequenced sample was peripheral blood. The chain carries TRBV3-1 (or the pseudogene TRBV3-2) and TRBJ2-3; D might be TRBD1 (5 bases). CDR3: CASGADYTDTQYF. The CDR3 nucleotides are TGTGCCAGCGGGGCGGATTACACAGATACGCAGTATTTT.